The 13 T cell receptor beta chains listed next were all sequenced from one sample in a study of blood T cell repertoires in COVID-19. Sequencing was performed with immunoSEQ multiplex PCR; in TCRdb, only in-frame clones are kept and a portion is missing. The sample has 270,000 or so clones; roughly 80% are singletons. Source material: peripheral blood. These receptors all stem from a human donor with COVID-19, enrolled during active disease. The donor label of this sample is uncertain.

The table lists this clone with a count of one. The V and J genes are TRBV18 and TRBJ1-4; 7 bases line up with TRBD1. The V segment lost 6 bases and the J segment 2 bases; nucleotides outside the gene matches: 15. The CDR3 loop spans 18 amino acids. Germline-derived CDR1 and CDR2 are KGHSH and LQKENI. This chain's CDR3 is CASSYTGESYVTNEKLFF. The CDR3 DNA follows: TGTGCCAGCTCCTACACAGGGGAATCTTATGTCACTAATGAAAAACTGTTTTTT.

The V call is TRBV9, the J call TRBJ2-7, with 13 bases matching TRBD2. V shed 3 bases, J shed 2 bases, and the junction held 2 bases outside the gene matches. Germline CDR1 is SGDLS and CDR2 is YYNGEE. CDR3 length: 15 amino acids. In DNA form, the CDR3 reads TGTGCCAGCAGCGCCGGGACTAGCGGGGCCTACGAGCAGTACTTC. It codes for CASSAGTSGAYEQYF.

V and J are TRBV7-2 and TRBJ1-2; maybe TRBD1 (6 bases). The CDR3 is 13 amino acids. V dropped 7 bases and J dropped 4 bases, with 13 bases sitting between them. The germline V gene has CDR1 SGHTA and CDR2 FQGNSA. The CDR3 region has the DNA TGTGCCAGCACCCCCGGGGGGCGCTATGGCTACACCTTC. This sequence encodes CASTPGGRYGYTF. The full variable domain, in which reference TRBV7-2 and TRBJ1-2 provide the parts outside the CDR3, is GAGVSQSPSNKVTEKGKDVELRCDPISGHTALYWYRQSLGQGLEFLIYFQGNSAPDKSGLPSDRFSAERTGGSVSTLTIQRTQQEDSAVYLCASTPGGRYGYTFGSGTRLTVV.

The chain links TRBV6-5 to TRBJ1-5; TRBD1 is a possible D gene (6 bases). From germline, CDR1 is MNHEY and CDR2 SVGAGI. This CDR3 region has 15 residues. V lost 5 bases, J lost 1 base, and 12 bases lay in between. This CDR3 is CASSPTGNSNQPQHF. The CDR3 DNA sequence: TGTGCCAGCAGTCCTACAGGGAACAGCAATCAGCCCCAGCATTTT.

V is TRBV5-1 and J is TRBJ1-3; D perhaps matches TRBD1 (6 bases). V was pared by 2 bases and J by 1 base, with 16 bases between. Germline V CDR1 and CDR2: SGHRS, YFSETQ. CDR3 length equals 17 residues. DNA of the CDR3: TGCGCCAGCAGCTTAAATCCGGGACACTTATCTGGAAACACCATATATTTT. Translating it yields CASSLNPGHLSGNTIYF. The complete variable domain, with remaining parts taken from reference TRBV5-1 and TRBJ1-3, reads KAGVTQTPRYLIKTRGQQVTLSCSPISGHRSVSWYQQTPGQGLQFLFEYFSETQRNKGNFPGRFSGRQFSNSRSEMNVSTLELGDSALYLCASSLNPGHLSGNTIYFGEGSWLTVV.

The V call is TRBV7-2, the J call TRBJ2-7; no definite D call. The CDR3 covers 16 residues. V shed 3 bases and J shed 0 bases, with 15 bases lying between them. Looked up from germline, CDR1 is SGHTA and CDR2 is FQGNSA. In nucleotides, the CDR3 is TGTGCCAGCAGCTTGATTGACGCTAGGAGCTCCTACGAGCAGTACTTC. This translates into CASSLIDARSSYEQYF.

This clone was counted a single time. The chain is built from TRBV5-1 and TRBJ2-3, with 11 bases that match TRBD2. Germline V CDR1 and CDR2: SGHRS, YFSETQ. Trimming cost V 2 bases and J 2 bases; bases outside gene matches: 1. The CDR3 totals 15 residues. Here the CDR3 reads CASSFSGGATDTQYF. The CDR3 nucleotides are TGCGCCAGCAGCTTTAGCGGGGGGGCCACAGATACGCAGTATTTT.

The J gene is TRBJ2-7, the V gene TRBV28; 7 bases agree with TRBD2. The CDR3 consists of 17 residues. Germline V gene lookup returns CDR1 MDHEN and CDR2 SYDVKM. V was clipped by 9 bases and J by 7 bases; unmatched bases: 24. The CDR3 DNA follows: TGTGCCAGTAGACTGGGTGGGGGGGTTAACAATTGGGAGGAGCAGTACTTC. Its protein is CASRLGGGVNNWEEQYF.

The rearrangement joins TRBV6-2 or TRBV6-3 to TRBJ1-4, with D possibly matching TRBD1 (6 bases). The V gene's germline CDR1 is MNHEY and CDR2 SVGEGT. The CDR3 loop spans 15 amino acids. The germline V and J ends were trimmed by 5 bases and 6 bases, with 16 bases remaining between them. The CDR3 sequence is CASSPRGRGDEKLFF. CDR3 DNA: TGTGCCAGCAGTCCGCGGGGGCGCGGGGATGAAAAACTGTTTTTT.

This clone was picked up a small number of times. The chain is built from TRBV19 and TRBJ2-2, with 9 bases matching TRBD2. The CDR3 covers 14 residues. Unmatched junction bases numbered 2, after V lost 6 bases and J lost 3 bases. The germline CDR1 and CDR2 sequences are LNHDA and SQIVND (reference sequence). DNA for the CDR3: TGTGCCAGTAGCCTAGCGGGATACACCGGGGAGCTGTTTTTT. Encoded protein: CASSLAGYTGELFF.

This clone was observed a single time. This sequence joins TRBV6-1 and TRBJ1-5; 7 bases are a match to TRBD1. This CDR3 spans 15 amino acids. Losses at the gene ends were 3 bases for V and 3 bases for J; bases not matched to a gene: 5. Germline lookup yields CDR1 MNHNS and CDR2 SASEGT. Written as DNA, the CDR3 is TGTGCCAGCAGTGACCAGGGACAGTCCAATCAGCCCCAGCATTTT. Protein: CASSDQGQSNQPQHF.

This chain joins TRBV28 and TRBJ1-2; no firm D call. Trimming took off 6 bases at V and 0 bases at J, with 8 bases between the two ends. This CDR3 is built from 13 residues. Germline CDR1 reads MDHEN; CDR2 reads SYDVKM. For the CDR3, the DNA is TGTGCCAGCAGCTCACAGCCTAACTATGGCTACACCTTC. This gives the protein CASSSQPNYGYTF.

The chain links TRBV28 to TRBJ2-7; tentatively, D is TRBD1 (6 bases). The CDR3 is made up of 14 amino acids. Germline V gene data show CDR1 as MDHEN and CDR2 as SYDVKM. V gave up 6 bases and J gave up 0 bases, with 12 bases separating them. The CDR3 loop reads CASRTDRFSYEQYF. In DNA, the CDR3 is TGTGCCAGCAGGACGGACAGATTCTCCTACGAGCAGTACTTC.